These 17 T cell receptor beta chains originate from one sample sequenced in a study of T cells after yellow fever vaccination (dated by TCRdb to between 2019 and 2020). The library relied on 5' RACE. The instrument given in TCRdb is Illumina NovaSeq 6000. The public reads were reanalyzed by TCRdb: fastp trimming at Q25, MiXCR alignment, in-frame beta chains only. A single entry per CDR3 protein holds the most common genes and DNA from its merged rows. The sample table lists about 200,000 distinct CDR3 sequences, under 3.5% of them with a count of one. The ten largest clones take up approximately 3.5% of the sample. The sample's treatment or condition label, in plain terms: live attenuated yellow fever vaccine strain. Sequences were derived from CD4+ T cells sorted from PBMCs, sampled 10 days after the yellow fever booster vaccination. These receptors came from a man between 18 and 35 years old who received the YFV17D yellow fever vaccine.

This clonotype has just a few counts. The J gene is TRBJ2-7, the V gene TRBV6-2 or TRBV6-3; D gene uncertain. This CDR3 has 13 residues. Germline lookup yields CDR1 MNHEY and CDR2 SVGEGT. Trimming removed 5 bases from V and 9 bases from J, with 17 bases in between. The CDR3: CASSAYGHQAQYV. In DNA, the CDR3 is TGTGCCAGCAGTGCATATGGCCATCAGGCGCAGTACGTC.

This clonotype occurred many times. The rearrangement links TRBV5-1 to TRBJ2-5; D may be TRBD2 (6 bases). The CDR3 spans 16 residues. The V gene lost 0 bases and the J gene lost 3 bases, with 15 bases spanning the gap. Per the germline V gene, CDR1 is SGHRS and CDR2 is YFSETQ. CDR3 coding DNA: TGCGCCAGCAGCTTGGGAGGAGGGACGACCAAAGAGACCCAGTACTTC. Its protein product is CASSLGGGTTKETQYF. Looking up the rest from reference TRBV5-1 and TRBJ2-5 gives the full variable domain: KAGVTQTPRYLIKTRGQQVTLSCSPISGHRSVSWYQQTPGQGLQFLFEYFSETQRNKGNFPGRFSGRQFSNSRSEMNVSTLELGDSALYLCASSLGGGTTKETQYFGPGTRLLVL.

In its sample, this clonotype was seen many times. The chain joins TRBV18 to TRBJ1-1, with D perhaps TRBD1 (5 bases). CDR3 length equals 14 residues. The V and J ends lost 3 bases and 10 bases respectively, with 18 bases between them. The V gene's germline CDR1 is KGHSH and CDR2 LQKENI. CDR3 nucleotides: TGTGCCAGCTCACCGTCGGGGCAGTCAAGGGGAGCTTTCTTT. Translated: CASSPSGQSRGAFF.

There are many counts of this clonotype. The genes are TRBV5-1 and TRBJ2-5; no reliable D call. The V end lost 4 bases, the J end lost 0 bases, and 10 bases lay between the germline ends. Germline assignment: CDR1 SGHRS and CDR2 YFSETQ. This CDR3 spans 14 amino acids. CDR3 sequence reads: CASSRLEYQETQYF. As DNA, the CDR3 is TGCGCCAGCAGCCGGCTAGAATACCAAGAGACCCAGTACTTC.

V is TRBV5-6 and J is TRBJ1-1; tentatively, D is TRBD1 (6 bases). Germline V gene lookup returns CDR1 SGHDT and CDR2 YYEEEE. This CDR3 region has 15 residues. Trimming shortened V by 2 bases and J by 1 base, and 12 bases separated the two germline ends. DNA of the CDR3: TGTGCCAGCAGCTTCGTGGACAGAGAGAACACTGAAGCTTTCTTT. The encoded protein is CASSFVDRENTEAFF.

In this sample, this clonotype turned up many times. This chain connects TRBV20-1 to TRBJ1-2, with 9 positions matching TRBD1. V trimming: 6 bases; J trimming: 5 bases; junction bases outside the gene matches: 4. The CDR3 runs 12 residues. Germline CDR1 reads DFQATT; CDR2 reads SNEGSKA (reference sequence). CDR3 nucleotides: TGCAGTGCCCAGACAGGGGGTTATGGCTACACCTTC. Protein sequence: CSAQTGGYGYTF.

This clonotype appeared many times. J is TRBJ2-1 and V is TRBV5-1, with 7 bases that match TRBD2. This CDR3 is 16 amino acids long. Germline loops: CDR1 SGHRS, CDR2 YFSETQ. The V gene end was trimmed by 5 bases and the J gene end by 3 bases; junction bases not matched to a gene: 11. CDR3 protein: CASSPGEGLFYNEQFF. The CDR3 DNA follows: TGCGCCAGCAGTCCGGGGGAGGGATTGTTCTACAATGAGCAGTTCTTC.

There are many counts of this clonotype. The chain is built from TRBV6-5 and TRBJ2-5; 8 bases match TRBD2. Unmatched junction bases numbered 4, after V lost 3 bases and J lost 1 base. CDR3 length: 15 amino acids. Germline V lookup: CDR1 MNHEY, CDR2 SVGAGI. Here the CDR3 reads CASSYDGGAQETQYF. The CDR3 nucleotides are TGTGCCAGCAGTTATGACGGGGGGGCCCAAGAGACCCAGTACTTC.

This clonotype came up many times. The chain combines TRBV7-9 with TRBJ1-2, with TRBD1 matching 7 bases. Germline V lookup: CDR1 SEHNR, CDR2 FQNEAQ (reference sequence). V lost 5 bases and J lost 2; bases outside the gene matches: 5. This CDR3 is 14 amino acids long. CDR3 region: CASSDREGNYGYTF. The CDR3 DNA sequence: TGTGCCAGCAGCGACAGGGAGGGGAACTATGGCTACACCTTC.

This clonotype showed up just a few times. The V gene is TRBV29-1, the J gene TRBJ2-5, with D perhaps matching TRBD1 (6 bases). Trimming removed 4 bases at V and 9 bases at J, with 18 bases between. CDR1 and CDR2 from the germline V gene are SQVTM and ANQGSEA. The CDR3 loop spans 13 amino acids. As DNA, the CDR3 is TGCAGCGTTGTAGGACAGCGCAAGGAGGCCCAGTACTTC. Translating it yields CSVVGQRKEAQYF.

The rearrangement links TRBV5-4 to TRBJ1-1, with D unresolved. Deletions cut 0 bases from V and 0 bases from J, with 9 bases between. Germline loops: CDR1 SGHNT, CDR2 YYREEE (reference sequence). CDR3 length: 15 residues. The CDR3 is CASSLALGMNTEAFF. CDR3 DNA sequence: TGTGCCAGCAGCTTGGCCCTAGGGATGAACACTGAAGCTTTCTTT.

This chain uses TRBV7-6 with TRBJ2-7; 9 nucleotides agree with TRBD2. V shed 5 bases, J shed 4 bases, and the junction held 3 bases outside the gene matches. CDR3 length: 13 amino acids. CDR1 and CDR2 (germline): SGHVS, FNYEAQ. CDR3 bases: TGTGCCAGCAGCCAAACTAGCGGGTACGAGCAGTACTTC. It translates to CASSQTSGYEQYF.

Ten or more counts support this clonotype. V gene TRBV5-1 combines with J gene TRBJ2-5, with no clear D. V lost 4 bases and J 5 bases, leaving 12 bases between the germline ends. The CDR3 is 13 amino acids. Germline CDR1 SGHRS, CDR2 YFSETQ. CDR3 protein: CASSAHQGETQYF. The DNA of the CDR3 is TGCGCCAGCAGCGCACACCAAGGGGAGACCCAGTACTTC.

At least ten counts were recorded for this clonotype. The V call is TRBV6-2 or TRBV6-3, the J call TRBJ2-3; D perhaps matches TRBD2 (6 bases). Per the germline V gene, CDR1 is MNHEY and CDR2 is SVGEGT. Trimming cost V 5 bases and J 9 bases, with 9 bases left between them. The CDR3 spans 11 residues. The CDR3 DNA is TGTGCCAGCAGTGGGGAGGCCACGCAGTATTTT. Translated, it gives CASSGEATQYF.

The table lists this clonotype with many counts. This chain links TRBV20-1 with TRBJ2-7; D ambiguous. Germline V gene sequence: CDR1 DFQATT, CDR2 SNEGSKA (reference sequence). This CDR3 has 13 amino acids. Deletions cut 2 bases from V and 2 bases from J, with 10 bases between. CDR3 sequence: CSARPGSPYEQYV. The CDR3 nucleotides are TGCAGTGCTAGACCAGGAAGTCCCTACGAGCAGTACGTC.

V is TRBV5-6 and J is TRBJ2-5; 16 bases match TRBD2. The V segment lost 3 bases and the J segment 6 bases; nucleotides outside the gene matches: 5. The CDR3 is made up of 16 amino acids. In germline, CDR1 is SGHDT, CDR2 YYEEEE. DNA of the CDR3: TGTGCCAGCAGCTGGGGACTAGCGGGGGGGTCACAGACCCAGTACTTC. Translating gives CASSWGLAGGSQTQYF.

The chain recombines TRBV5-4 with TRBJ2-3, with D perhaps assigned TRBD1 or TRBD2 (6 bases each). The germline CDR1 and CDR2 sequences are SGHNT and YYREEE (reference sequence). There are 14 residues in the CDR3. Trimming removed 2 bases at V and 4 bases at J, with 11 bases between. CDR3 protein: CASSFGGQADTQYF. In DNA, the CDR3 is TGTGCCAGCAGCTTCGGGGGCCAGGCAGATACGCAGTATTTT.